This T cell receptor (beta chain) appears in the sequencing data of a study of chemoradiotherapy in HPV16-positive cancers. On the study more broadly: Functional T-cell assays on a couple of HPV16-positive patients' cells defined candidate HPV-specific clones and common TCR motifs. General study points: Candidate HPV-specific clones and E7-related TCR motifs grew in tumor during treatment.

Over chemoradiotherapy, repertoires were sampled more than once. Measured with immunoSEQ multiplex PCR; TCRdb has only the in-frame clones, and not every one. There are approximately 30,000 clones in the sample; 88% occur only once, and roughly 4.5% lies in the top ten. This CDR3 has 15 amino acids. Germline V lookup: CDR1 SGHRS, CDR2 YFSETQ. V was pared by 2 bases and J by 7 bases, with 5 bases of the junction left unmatched. In the case of this clone: Its antigen remains unidentified.

The receptor was derived from a human donor with HPV-associated anogenital cancer. The sample in question was blood, obtained from a patient who underwent chemoradiotherapy. V gene TRBV5-1 combines with J gene TRBJ2-1, with 11 nucleotides matching TRBD2. This CDR3 is CASSFVLAGVNEQFF. The CDR3 nucleotides are TGCGCCAGCAGCTTCGTACTAGCGGGGGTAAATGAGCAGTTCTTC.